Following are 26 T cell receptor beta chains from one sample sequenced in a study of CD8 T cells in Susac syndrome. It was with random hexamers that about 0.45 to 1 ug RNA was reverse transcribed. From the immunoSEQ multiplex PCR reads, TCRdb called clonotypes with MiXCR, one entry per CDR3 protein. The repertoire holds some 140,000 distinct CDR3 sequences, about 93% seen once, with about 0.23% in the top ten. The source material was CD8+ T cells from PBMCs. Receptors originate from a human donor with multiple sclerosis.

V usage is TRBV10-3 and J usage is TRBJ1-2; a possible D gene is TRBD1 (5 bases). Germline V gene sequence: CDR1 ENHRY, CDR2 SYGVKD. Trimming pared 3 bases from V and 0 bases from J, leaving 17 bases between. The CDR3 consists of 17 residues. DNA of the CDR3: TGTGCCATCAGTGACCAGGGTGCCCTCTTCACTAACTATGGCTACACCTTC. This encodes CAISDQGALFTNYGYTF.

V gene TRBV7-2 combines with J gene TRBJ2-5; unclear D gene. Trimming stripped 6 bases from V and 5 bases from J, with 13 bases between. CDR1 SGHTA and CDR2 FQGNSA come from the germline V gene. The CDR3 runs to 13 residues. For the CDR3, the DNA is TGTGCCAGCAGTCCTGACTCTGTCGAGACCCAGTACTTC. Translated, it gives CASSPDSVETQYF.

The chain is built from TRBV7-3 and TRBJ2-2; unclear D gene. The length of the CDR3 is 12 residues. CDR1 and CDR2 (germline): SGHTA, FQGTGA. The V and J ends lost 3 bases and 7 bases respectively, with 6 bases between them. The CDR3 DNA follows: TGTGCCAGCAGCTTCGGTGGCGGGGAGCTGTTTTTT. This gives the protein CASSFGGGELFF.

Comment on this clonotype: At one end the junction does not follow the germline gene, possibly because of a read error. This chain uses TRBV9 with TRBJ2-7; TRBD2 is a possible D gene (5 bases). Per germline, CDR1 SGDLS and CDR2 YYNGEE. The CDR3 sequence is 14 residues long. The CDR3, as DNA: TGTGCCAGCAGCCCGAGCGGAAGCTCCTACGAGCAGCACTTC. Amino acid sequence: CASSPSGSSYEQHF.

The gene calls are TRBV20-1 and TRBJ2-1; D possibly corresponds to TRBD2 (6 bases). The CDR3 runs 15 residues. V shed 5 bases and J shed 0 bases, with 14 bases lying between them. CDR1 DFQATT and CDR2 SNEGSKA come from the germline V gene (reference sequence). For the CDR3, the DNA is TGCAGTGCTGAAGAAGCGGAGGGCTCCTACAATGAGCAGTTCTTC. Translated: CSAEEAEGSYNEQFF.

This chain connects TRBV28 to TRBJ1-4; no reliable D call. The germline CDR1 and CDR2 sequences are MDHEN and SYDVKM. CDR3 length equals 12 residues. The germline V and J ends were trimmed by 4 bases and 5 bases, with 5 bases remaining between them. The CDR3 nucleotides are TGTGCCAGCAGTTGGGGAAATGAAAAACTGTTTTTT. Amino acid sequence: CASSWGNEKLFF.

The chain combines TRBV28 with TRBJ2-7; 12 bases agree with TRBD2. This CDR3 comprises 14 residues. The V segment lost 6 bases and the J segment 5 bases; nucleotides outside the gene matches: 5. CDR1 MDHEN and CDR2 SYDVKM come from the germline V gene. This CDR3 reads CASRRLAGDHEQYF. The CDR3 DNA follows: TGTGCCAGCAGGCGACTAGCGGGAGACCACGAGCAGTACTTC.

The chain links TRBV27 to TRBJ2-1, with D possibly TRBD2 on 6 matching bases. CDR1 and CDR2 (germline): MNHEY, SMNVEV (reference sequence). The CDR3 totals 16 residues. V was shortened by 1 base and J by 4 bases, with 14 bases between the two germline ends. The CDR3 here is CASSLYRDSLYNEQFF. The CDR3 DNA reads TGTGCCAGCAGTTTATACCGGGACTCATTATACAATGAGCAGTTCTTC.

This rearrangement joins TRBV28 to TRBJ2-3; no firm D call. This CDR3 spans 17 amino acids. V shed 4 bases and J shed 4 bases, with 21 bases lying between them. Germline V CDR1 and CDR2: MDHEN, SYDVKM. CDR3 bases: TGTGCCAGCAGTTCCACCCGGACGGAACCCCGGCCAGATACGCAGTATTTT. As protein: CASSSTRTEPRPDTQYF.

The rearrangement links TRBV11-2 to TRBJ2-3; D gene uncertain. The ends were cut back, 6 bases at V and 2 bases at J, with 6 bases in the middle. The CDR3 is made up of 12 amino acids. The germline V gene encodes CDR1 SGHAT and CDR2 FQNNGV. CDR3 in amino acids: CASRHTTDTQYF. Here the CDR3 DNA reads TGTGCCAGCAGACACACCACAGATACGCAGTATTTT.

The chain joins TRBV24-1 to TRBJ1-2; D gene uncertain. The V gene lost 4 bases and the J gene lost 4 bases, with 18 bases spanning the gap. The CDR3 runs to 16 residues. CDR1 KGHDR and CDR2 SFDVKD come from the germline V gene. CDR3: CATSDPTTREGYGYTF. The CDR3 DNA reads as TGTGCCACCAGTGACCCAACAACAAGGGAAGGCTATGGCTACACCTTC.

The chain uses TRBV2 and TRBJ2-2; 7 positions agree with TRBD2. Trimming removed 4 bases from V and 7 bases from J; junction bases left unmatched: 9. The CDR3 is 15 residues long. In germline, CDR1 is SNHLY, CDR2 FYNNEI. The DNA of the CDR3 is TGTGCCAGCAGTGTCCCAGCGGGAACAGACGGGGAGCTGTTTTTT. Protein: CASSVPAGTDGELFF.

The chain carries TRBV10-2 and TRBJ1-1; possibly TRBD1 for D (6 bases). The CDR3 loop spans 15 amino acids. Germline CDR1 and CDR2: WSHSY and SAAADI. V was shortened by 0 bases and J by 1 base, with 9 bases between the two germline ends. CDR3 residues: CASSESGTPNTEAFF. DNA of the CDR3: TGCGCCAGCAGTGAGTCCGGGACACCGAACACTGAAGCTTTCTTT.

The V gene is TRBV6-2 or TRBV6-3, the J gene TRBJ2-6; no definite D call. Germline-derived CDR1 and CDR2 are MNHEY and SVGEGT. Trimming cost V 7 bases and J 0 bases, with 7 bases left between them. The CDR3 is made up of 14 amino acids. CDR3 in amino acids: CASTQYSGANVLTF. DNA of the CDR3: TGTGCCAGCACGCAATACTCTGGGGCCAACGTCCTGACTTTC.

The chain carries TRBV10-3 and TRBJ2-1; 9 positions match TRBD2. CDR3 length: 17 residues. V was pared by 6 bases and J by 5 bases, with 14 bases of the junction left unmatched. Looked up from germline, CDR1 is ENHRY and CDR2 is SYGVKD. The CDR3: CAISNDEAGGYHNEQFF. Here the CDR3 DNA reads TGTGCCATCAGCAACGATGAGGCGGGAGGGTACCACAATGAGCAGTTCTTC.

The V and J genes are TRBV4-1 and TRBJ1-2; the match to TRBD1 covers 7 bases. The CDR3 has 16 amino acids. The V and J ends lost 0 bases and 7 bases, in that order; junction bases with no gene match: 11. Germline V lookup: CDR1 MGHRA, CDR2 YSYEKL. In DNA form, the CDR3 reads TGCGCCAGCAGCCAAGAACAGGGGCGAGGAAGTGGTGGCTACACCTTC. It is translated as CASSQEQGRGSGGYTF.

The chain recombines TRBV6-6 with TRBJ2-1; tentatively, D is TRBD2 (6 bases). The CDR3 has 15 amino acids. V lost 3 bases and J 5 bases, leaving 14 bases between the germline ends. From germline, CDR1 is MNHNY and CDR2 SVGAGI (reference sequence). CDR3: CASSYRPSEDNEQFF. The CDR3 coding sequence is TGTGCCAGCAGTTATCGTCCTAGCGAGGACAATGAGCAGTTCTTC.

V and J are TRBV27 and TRBJ1-5; D unresolved. There are 13 residues in the CDR3. The V and J ends lost 5 bases and 6 bases respectively, with 11 bases between them. Looked up from germline, CDR1 is MNHEY and CDR2 is SMNVEV (reference sequence). The CDR3 DNA is TGTGCCAGCAGTCCCTCCTTTGGTCAGCCCCAGCATTTT. Translation gives CASSPSFGQPQHF.

The chain carries TRBV7-6 and TRBJ1-1, with D hard to call. This CDR3 comprises 16 residues. From germline, CDR1 is SGHVS and CDR2 FNYEAQ. V was trimmed by 2 bases and J by 0 bases, leaving 13 bases between them. DNA for the CDR3: TGTGCCAGCAGCTTAAGTTACGGCAGCATGAACACTGAAGCTTTCTTT. It codes for CASSLSYGSMNTEAFF.

The V and J genes are TRBV27 and TRBJ1-1; possible D gene TRBD1, 6 bases. This CDR3 has 15 residues. Trimming took 0 bases from V and 4 from J, leaving 12 bases between them. Germline assignment: CDR1 MNHEY and CDR2 SMNVEV (reference sequence). CDR3 loop: CASSLSGTGSTEAFF. The CDR3 coding sequence is TGTGCCAGCAGTTTATCGGGAACAGGGTCCACTGAAGCTTTCTTT.

The V call is TRBV14, the J call TRBJ2-1; no clear D gene. Deletions cut 4 bases from V and 8 bases from J, with 18 bases between. The CDR3 loop spans 15 amino acids. Germline lookup yields CDR1 SGHDN and CDR2 FVKESK. CDR3 protein: CASSPRPGEWDEQFF. The CDR3 DNA is TGTGCCAGCAGCCCCCGACCAGGCGAATGGGATGAGCAGTTCTTC.

The chain has TRBV7-9 and TRBJ1-2; tentatively, D is TRBD1 (5 bases). CDR1 and CDR2 (germline): SEHNR, FQNEAQ (reference sequence). The CDR3 runs to 15 residues. Trimming shortened V by 0 bases and J by 3 bases, and 11 bases separated the two germline ends. CDR3 region: CASSLAQGPYYGYTF. The CDR3 nucleotides are TGTGCCAGCAGCTTAGCCCAGGGCCCCTACTATGGCTACACCTTC. Looking up the rest from reference TRBV7-9 and TRBJ1-2 gives the full variable domain: DTGVSQNPRHKITKRGQNVTFRCDPISEHNRLYWYRQTLGQGPEFLTYFQNEAQLEKSRLLSDRFSAERPKGSFSTLEIQRTEQGDSAMYLCASSLAQGPYYGYTFGSGTRLTVV.

The chain carries TRBV28 and TRBJ2-7; TRBD1 matches 11 bases. The length of the CDR3 is 16 residues. The germline CDR1 and CDR2 sequences are MDHEN and SYDVKM. V trimming: 5 bases; J trimming: 5 bases; junction bases outside the gene matches: 11. CDR3 region: CASSLTWTGGYDEQYF. Here the CDR3 DNA reads TGTGCCAGCAGTCTAACCTGGACAGGGGGCTATGACGAGCAGTACTTC. Full variable domain (outside the CDR3, taken from reference TRBV28 and TRBJ2-7): DVKVTQSSRYLVKRTGEKVFLECVQDMDHENMFWYRQDPGLGLRLIYFSYDVKMKEKGDIPEGYSVSREKKERFSLILESASTNQTSMYLCASSLTWTGGYDEQYFGPGTRLTVT.

The chain carries TRBV30 and TRBJ2-2; 12 positions agree with TRBD2. From germline, CDR1 is GTSNPN and CDR2 SVGIG (reference sequence). The CDR3 runs 15 residues. Unmatched junction bases numbered 8, after V lost 7 bases and J lost 5 bases. CDR3 nucleotide sequence: TGTGCCTCGGAAGGACTAGCGGGAAATACCGGGGAGCTGTTTTTT. Translation gives CASEGLAGNTGELFF. The full variable domain, in which reference TRBV30 and TRBJ2-2 provide the parts outside the CDR3, is SQTIHQWPATLVQPVGSPLSLECTVEGTSNPNLYWYRQAAGRGLQLLFYSVGIGQISSEVPQNLSASRPQDRQFILSSKKLLLSDSGFYLCASEGLAGNTGELFFGEGSRLTVL.

This chain links TRBV7-3 with TRBJ2-6, with D maybe TRBD1 (6 bases). The CDR3 consists of 17 residues. CDR1 and CDR2 (germline): SGHTA, FQGTGA. V was shortened by 2 bases and J by 0 bases, with 11 bases between the two germline ends. Here the CDR3 DNA reads TGTGCCAGCAGCTTAGGACAGACCATCTCTGGGGCCAACGTCCTGACTTTC. It encodes CASSLGQTISGANVLTF.

V is TRBV5-1 and J is TRBJ1-1; TRBD1 matches at 10 bases. Germline CDR1 and CDR2: SGHRS and YFSETQ. The CDR3 has 13 residues. Germline trimming cut 5 bases from V and 4 bases from J; bases unmatched to any gene: 2. CDR3 sequence (DNA): TGCGCCAGCAGTCGGACAGGGGGCACTGAAGCTTTCTTT. This translates into CASSRTGGTEAFF.